The sequence of this T cell receptor beta chain was determined in a study of T cells in Graves' hyperthyroidism and ophthalmopathy (dated by TCRdb to the late 2010s). A note on the overall study: Peripheral blood samples were taken at the time of initial diagnosis, prior to any treatment. The paper reports TCR Vbeta CDR3 sequencing of roughly 140 peripheral blood samples: approximately 41 ophthalmopathy, 75 to 80 hyperthyroidism and roughly 17 progressor patients. TCR V-J signatures able to tell the groups apart were searched for in a discovery cohort of 95 or so patients, of whom over 40 had Graves' ophthalmopathy and some 60 had stable Graves' hyperthyroidism. Whether ophthalmopathy could be predicted prospectively was tested in an independent validation cohort made up of about 20 hyperthyroidism patients plus 17 patients who later progressed to ophthalmopathy. Following sampling, methimazole starting at 30 mg daily was given to hyperthyroidism patients, and high-dose intravenous methylprednisolone was given to ophthalmopathy patients. The roughly 100 discovery patients were divided at random into training and test sets in a 7:3 ratio. Thyroid tissue and blood T-cell repertoires from six or seven Graves' hyperthyroidism patients were also compared in the study. The full study reports these points: In validation, the model predicted progression to ophthalmopathy a median of around six months before onset, with approximately 68% sensitivity and roughly 73% specificity. Sample size was not statistically predetermined, and investigators were not blinded to group allocation. Blood samples also contained most of the expanded thyroid clonotypes (frequency above 0.001), which suggests that blood repertoires may reflect thyroid immune responses. A 13 V-J signature model separated ophthalmopathy from stable hyperthyroidism, with just over 85% sensitivity and roughly 81% specificity in cross-validation and 80%/75% in testing.

Amplification of TCR beta CDR3 regions was carried out from RNA transcripts. For the first round of RT-PCR on the TCR CDR3, the HTBI primer set was used together with the Qiagen OneStep RT-PCR kit. Libraries were constructed in a second round of multiplex PCR, after which size selection and purification were performed. The libraries were sequenced on an Illumina HiSeq2000 using paired-end 100 bp reads. In the source study's methods: SOAPnuke was used to process the raw data, with reads discarded if the reads contained adapters or uncalled bases, had a mean Phred below 15, or lacked an exact constant-primer or identifier match. COPE v1.2.5 was used to merge the high-quality paired reads, and each unique nucleotide sequence was defined as a clonotype. MiTCR v1.1 was used to align the clonotypes against IMGT TRBV, TRBD and TRBJ reference segments. Only V-J combinations with frequency above 0.0001, covering 99% to 99.2% of repertoires, were analysed. A TCS score was defined as the ratio between F50 (clonal expansion) and ExV (chaos), using BLOSUM62-based TCRdist between CDR3 peptides within each V-J. Welch's t-statistics and random forest reduced around 550 V-J features to some 14, which were used in a naive Bayes classifier (R e1071). Clones were called with MiXCR by TCRdb after fastp trimmed the public reads at Q25, and only in-frame beta chains were retained. Each CDR3 protein gets just one entry, which takes the most common genes and DNA from the rows behind it. The V and J calls and clone size come from TCRdb's table, not from the authors' own analysis. Recorded for this sample are 500,000 to 650,000 distinct CDR3 sequences; 15% to 20% of them occurred a single time. The top ten clonotypes cover 17% of the sample.

The germline V gene supplies CDR1 MNHNS and CDR2 SASEGT. Counted from cysteine to phenylalanine, this CDR3 has 15 amino acids. The read is trimmed to its CDR3 DNA, 45 bases read in frame from base 1. The germline V end is reduced by 6 bases and the J end by 0 bases; junction bases left unmatched: 7. Of note for this clonotype: No cognate antigen has been identified for it. Base-call qualities are not available, and no considerably larger clone is one nucleotide away.

Moderately to severely active disease, a Clinical Activity Score of at least 3, a NOSPECS grade of at least 4, and a duration under 3 months were present in ophthalmopathy patients. The study excluded patients with uncontrolled infections, other autoimmune diseases, pregnancy or lactation. Clinical symptoms, serum thyroxine and TRAb, thyroid ultrasound, and orbital computed tomography formed the basis for the diagnoses. PBMCs were separated from approximately 9.9 ml of fresh peripheral blood using Ficoll-Paque density gradient centrifugation. Total RNA was extracted with Trizol reagent, and quality was checked on an Agilent 2100 Bioanalyzer.

The receptor comes from a young woman with Graves' ophthalmopathy. Rearrangement joined TRBV6-1 to TRBJ1-1; TRBD1 matches 7 bases in the middle. The sequenced sample was blood. Read as DNA, the sequence is TGTGCCAGCAGCGCCTCGCAGGGGGTGAACACTGAAGCTTTCTTT. It translates to CASSASQGVNTEAFF.